The source of this TCR beta chain is a study of shared clonotypes between healthy human individuals. This table comes from immunoSEQ multiplex PCR, and its TCRdb copy is limited to in-frame clones, with some not included. The sample lists approximately 740,000 clones, around 72% occurring once. Germline lookup yields CDR1 SGDLS and CDR2 YYNGEE. V was trimmed by 0 bases and J by 7 bases, leaving 22 bases between them. The CDR3 is 17 residues long. The sequencing sample was made of memory CD4+ T cells sorted from blood. Subset given: CD45RA-negative fraction. This receptor was obtained from a woman aged 25 to 39 in good health. The rearrangement links TRBV9 to TRBJ1-2; TRBD1 is a possible D gene (5 bases). CDR3 nucleotide sequence: TGTGCCAGCAGCGTAGGAGTCTTAGCAGAGGGGTTGTTTGGCTACACCTTC. Translating it yields CASSVGVLAEGLFGYTF. The complete variable domain, with remaining parts taken from reference TRBV9 and TRBJ1-2, reads DSGVTQTPKHLITATGQRVTLRCSPRSGDLSVYWYQQSLDQGLQFLIQYYNGEERAKGNILERFSAQQFPDLHSELNLSSLELGDSALYFCASSVGVLAEGLFGYTFGSGTRLTVV.